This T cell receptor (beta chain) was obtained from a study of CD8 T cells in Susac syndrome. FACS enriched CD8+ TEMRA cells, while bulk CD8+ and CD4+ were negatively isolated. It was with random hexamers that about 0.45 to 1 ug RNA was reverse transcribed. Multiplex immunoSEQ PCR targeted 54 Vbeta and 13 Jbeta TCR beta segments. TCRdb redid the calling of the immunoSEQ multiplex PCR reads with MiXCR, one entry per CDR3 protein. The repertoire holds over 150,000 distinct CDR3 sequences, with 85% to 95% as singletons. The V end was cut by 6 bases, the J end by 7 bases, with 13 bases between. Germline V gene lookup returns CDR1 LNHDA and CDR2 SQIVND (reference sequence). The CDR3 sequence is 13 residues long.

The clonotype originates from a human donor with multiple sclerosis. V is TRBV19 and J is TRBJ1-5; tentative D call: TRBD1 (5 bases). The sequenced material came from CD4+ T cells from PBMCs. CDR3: CASRGEGDQPQHF. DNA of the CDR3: TGTGCCAGTAGGGGGGAGGGTGACCAGCCCCAGCATTTT.